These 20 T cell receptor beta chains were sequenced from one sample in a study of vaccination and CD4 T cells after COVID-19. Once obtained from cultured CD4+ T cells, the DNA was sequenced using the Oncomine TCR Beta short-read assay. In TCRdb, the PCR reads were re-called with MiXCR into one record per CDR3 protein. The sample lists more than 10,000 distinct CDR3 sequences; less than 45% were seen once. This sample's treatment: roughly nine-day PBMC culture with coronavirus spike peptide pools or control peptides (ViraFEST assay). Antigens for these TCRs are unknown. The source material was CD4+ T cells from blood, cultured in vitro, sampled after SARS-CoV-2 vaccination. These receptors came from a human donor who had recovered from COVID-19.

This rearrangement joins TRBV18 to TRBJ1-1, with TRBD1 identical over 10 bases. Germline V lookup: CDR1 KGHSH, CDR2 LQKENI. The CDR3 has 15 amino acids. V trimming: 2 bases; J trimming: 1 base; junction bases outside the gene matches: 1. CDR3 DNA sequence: TGTGCCAGCTCACCAGGGGACAGGGGGAACACTGAAGCTTTCTTT. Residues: CASSPGDRGNTEAFF.

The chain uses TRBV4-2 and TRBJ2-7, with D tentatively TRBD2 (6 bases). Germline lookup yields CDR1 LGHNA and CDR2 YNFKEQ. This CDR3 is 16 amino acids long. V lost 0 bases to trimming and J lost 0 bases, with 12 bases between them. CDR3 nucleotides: TGTGCCAGCAGCCAAGACGATAGCGGAGGCTCCTACGAGCAGTACTTC. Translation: CASSQDDSGGSYEQYF.

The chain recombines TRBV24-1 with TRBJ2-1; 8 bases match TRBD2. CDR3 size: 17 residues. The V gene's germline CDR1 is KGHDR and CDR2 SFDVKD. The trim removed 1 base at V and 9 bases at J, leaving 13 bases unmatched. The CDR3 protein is CATSDFGTGGPNSEQFF. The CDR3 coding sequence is TGTGCCACCAGTGATTTCGGAACGGGAGGGCCAAACAGTGAGCAGTTCTTC.

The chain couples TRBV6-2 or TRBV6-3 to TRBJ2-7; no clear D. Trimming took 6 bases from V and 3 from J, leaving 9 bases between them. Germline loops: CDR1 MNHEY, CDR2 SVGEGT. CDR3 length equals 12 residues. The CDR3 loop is CASSHRHYEQYF. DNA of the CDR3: TGTGCCAGCAGCCATCGACACTACGAGCAGTACTTC.

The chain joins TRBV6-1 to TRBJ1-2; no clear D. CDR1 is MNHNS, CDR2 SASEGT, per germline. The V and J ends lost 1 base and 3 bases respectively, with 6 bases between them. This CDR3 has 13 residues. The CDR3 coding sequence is TGTGCCAGCAGTGAAGGCGGAGACTATGGCTACACCTTC. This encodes CASSEGGDYGYTF.

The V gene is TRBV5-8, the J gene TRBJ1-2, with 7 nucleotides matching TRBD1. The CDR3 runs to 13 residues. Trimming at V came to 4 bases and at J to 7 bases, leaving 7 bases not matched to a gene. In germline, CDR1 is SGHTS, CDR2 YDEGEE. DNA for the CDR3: TGTGCCAGCAGCGACCGGGACAGTAGTGGCTACACCTTC. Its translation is CASSDRDSSGYTF.

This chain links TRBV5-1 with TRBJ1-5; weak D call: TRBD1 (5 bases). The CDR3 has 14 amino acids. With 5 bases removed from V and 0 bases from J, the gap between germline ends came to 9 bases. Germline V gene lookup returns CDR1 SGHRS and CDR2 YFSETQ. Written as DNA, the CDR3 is TGCGCCAGCAGGGGGGACGGTAGCAATCAGCCCCAGCATTTT. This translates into CASRGDGSNQPQHF.

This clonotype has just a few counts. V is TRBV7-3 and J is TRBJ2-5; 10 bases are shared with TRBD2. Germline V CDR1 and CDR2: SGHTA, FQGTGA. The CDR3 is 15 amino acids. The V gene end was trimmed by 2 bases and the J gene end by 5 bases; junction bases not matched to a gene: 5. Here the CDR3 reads CASSLGTSGTETQYF. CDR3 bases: TGTGCCAGCAGCTTAGGTACTAGCGGGACGGAGACCCAGTACTTC.

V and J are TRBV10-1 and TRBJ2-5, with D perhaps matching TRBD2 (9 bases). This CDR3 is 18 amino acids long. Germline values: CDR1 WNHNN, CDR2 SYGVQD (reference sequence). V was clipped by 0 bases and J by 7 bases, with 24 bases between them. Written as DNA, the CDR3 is TGCGCCAGCAGTGAGTCCAGGGGGCCTAGCGGGACCACGGGGACCCAGTACTTC. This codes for CASSESRGPSGTTGTQYF.

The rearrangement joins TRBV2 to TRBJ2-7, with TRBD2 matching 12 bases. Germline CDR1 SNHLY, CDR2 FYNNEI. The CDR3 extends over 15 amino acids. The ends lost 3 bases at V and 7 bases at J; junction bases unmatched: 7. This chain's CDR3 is CASSERTSGMREQYF. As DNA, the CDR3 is TGTGCCAGCAGTGAGAGGACTAGCGGGATGCGGGAGCAGTACTTC.

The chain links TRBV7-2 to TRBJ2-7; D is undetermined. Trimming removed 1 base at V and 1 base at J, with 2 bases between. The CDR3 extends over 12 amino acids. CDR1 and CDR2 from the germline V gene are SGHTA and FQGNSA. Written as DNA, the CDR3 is TGTGCCAGCAGCTTAGGGTCCTACGAGCAGTACTTC. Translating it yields CASSLGSYEQYF. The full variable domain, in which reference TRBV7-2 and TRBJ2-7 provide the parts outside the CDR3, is GAGVSQSPSNKVTEKGKDVELRCDPISGHTALYWYRQSLGQGLEFLIYFQGNSAPDKSGLPSDRFSAERTGGSVSTLTIQRTQQEDSAVYLCASSLGSYEQYFGPGTRLTVT.

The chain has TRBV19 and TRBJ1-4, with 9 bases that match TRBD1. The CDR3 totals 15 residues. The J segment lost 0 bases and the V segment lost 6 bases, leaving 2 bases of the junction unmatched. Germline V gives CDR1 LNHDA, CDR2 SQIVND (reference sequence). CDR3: CASRDRGTTNEKLFF. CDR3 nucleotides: TGTGCCAGTAGGGACAGGGGAACAACTAATGAAAAACTGTTTTTT.

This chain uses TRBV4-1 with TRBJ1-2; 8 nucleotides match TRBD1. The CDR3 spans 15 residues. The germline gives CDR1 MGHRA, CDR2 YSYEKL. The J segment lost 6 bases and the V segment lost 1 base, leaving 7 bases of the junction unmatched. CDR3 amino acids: CASSQGQGAFDGYTF. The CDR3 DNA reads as TGCGCCAGCAGCCAAGGTCAGGGGGCGTTTGATGGCTACACCTTC.

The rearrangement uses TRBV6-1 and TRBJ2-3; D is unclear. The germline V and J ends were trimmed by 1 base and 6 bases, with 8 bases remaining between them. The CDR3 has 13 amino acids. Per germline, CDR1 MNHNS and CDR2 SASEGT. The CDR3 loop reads CASSEGVADTQYF. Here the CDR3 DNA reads TGTGCCAGCAGTGAAGGGGTAGCCGATACGCAGTATTTT.

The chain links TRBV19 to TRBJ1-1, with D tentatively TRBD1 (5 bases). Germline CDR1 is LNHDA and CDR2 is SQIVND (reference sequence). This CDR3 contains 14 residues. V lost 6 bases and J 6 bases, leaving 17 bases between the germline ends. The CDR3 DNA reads TGTGCCAGTAGCGCTCCCTTCAGGGATCCTGAAGCTTTCTTT. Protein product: CASSAPFRDPEAFF.

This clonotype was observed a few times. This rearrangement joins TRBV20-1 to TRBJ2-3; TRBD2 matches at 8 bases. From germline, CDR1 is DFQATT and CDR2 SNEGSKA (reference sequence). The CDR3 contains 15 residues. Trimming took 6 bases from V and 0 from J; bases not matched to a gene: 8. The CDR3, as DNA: TGCAGTGCCATACTAGCGGATACTAGCACAGATACGCAGTATTTT. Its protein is CSAILADTSTDTQYF.

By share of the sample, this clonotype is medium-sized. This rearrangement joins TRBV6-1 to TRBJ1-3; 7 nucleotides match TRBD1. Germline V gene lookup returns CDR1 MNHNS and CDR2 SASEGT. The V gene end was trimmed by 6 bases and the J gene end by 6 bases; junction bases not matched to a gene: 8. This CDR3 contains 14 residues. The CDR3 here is CASSPDRDENTIYF. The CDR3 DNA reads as TGTGCCAGCAGCCCCGACAGGGATGAAAACACCATATATTTT.

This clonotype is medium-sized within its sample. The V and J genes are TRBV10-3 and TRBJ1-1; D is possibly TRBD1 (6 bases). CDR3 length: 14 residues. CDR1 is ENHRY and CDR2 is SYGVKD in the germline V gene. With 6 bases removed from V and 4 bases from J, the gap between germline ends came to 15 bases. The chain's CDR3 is CAIRENQGTTEAFF. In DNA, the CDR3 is TGTGCCATCAGGGAGAACCAGGGGACCACTGAAGCTTTCTTT.

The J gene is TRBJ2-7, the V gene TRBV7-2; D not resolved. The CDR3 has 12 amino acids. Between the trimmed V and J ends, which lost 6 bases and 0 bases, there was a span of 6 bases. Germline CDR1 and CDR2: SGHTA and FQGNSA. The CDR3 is CASSYISYEQYF. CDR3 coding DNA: TGTGCCAGCAGTTACATCTCCTACGAGCAGTACTTC.

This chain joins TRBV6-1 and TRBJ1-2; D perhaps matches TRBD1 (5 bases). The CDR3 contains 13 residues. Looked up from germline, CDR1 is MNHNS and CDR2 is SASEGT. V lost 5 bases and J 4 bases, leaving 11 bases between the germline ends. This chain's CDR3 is CASSPRDFYGYTF. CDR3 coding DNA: TGTGCCAGCAGTCCCCGGGACTTCTATGGCTACACCTTC.